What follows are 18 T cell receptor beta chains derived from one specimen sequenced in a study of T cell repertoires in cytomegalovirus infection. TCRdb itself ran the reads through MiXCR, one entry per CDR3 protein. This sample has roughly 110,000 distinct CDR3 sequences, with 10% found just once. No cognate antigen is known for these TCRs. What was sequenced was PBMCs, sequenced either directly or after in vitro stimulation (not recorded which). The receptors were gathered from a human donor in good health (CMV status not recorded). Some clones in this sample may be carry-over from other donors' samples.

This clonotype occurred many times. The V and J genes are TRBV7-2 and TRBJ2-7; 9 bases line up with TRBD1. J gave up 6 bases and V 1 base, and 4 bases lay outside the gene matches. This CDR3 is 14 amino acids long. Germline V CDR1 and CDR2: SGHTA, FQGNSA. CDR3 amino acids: CASSLEGTGSEQYF. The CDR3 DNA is TGTGCCAGCAGCTTAGAGGGGACAGGGTCCGAGCAGTACTTC.

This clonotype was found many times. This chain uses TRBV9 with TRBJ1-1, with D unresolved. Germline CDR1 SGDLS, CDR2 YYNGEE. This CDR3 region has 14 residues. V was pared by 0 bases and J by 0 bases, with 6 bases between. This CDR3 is CASSVAGVNTEAFF. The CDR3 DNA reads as TGTGCCAGCAGCGTAGCGGGAGTGAACACTGAAGCTTTCTTT.

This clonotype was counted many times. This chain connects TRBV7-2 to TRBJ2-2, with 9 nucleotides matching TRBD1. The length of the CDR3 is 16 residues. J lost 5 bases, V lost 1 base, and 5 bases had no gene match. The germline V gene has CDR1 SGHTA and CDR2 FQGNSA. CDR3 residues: CASSLVGQGITGELFF. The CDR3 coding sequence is TGTGCCAGCAGCTTAGTCGGACAGGGGATAACCGGGGAGCTGTTTTTT.

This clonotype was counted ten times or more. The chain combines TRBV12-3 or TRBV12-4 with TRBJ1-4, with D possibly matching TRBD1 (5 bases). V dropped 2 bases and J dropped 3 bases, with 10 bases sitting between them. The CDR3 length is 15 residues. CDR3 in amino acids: CASSLFGDSNEKLFF. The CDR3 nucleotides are TGTGCCAGCAGTTTATTCGGGGACTCTAATGAAAAACTGTTTTTT.

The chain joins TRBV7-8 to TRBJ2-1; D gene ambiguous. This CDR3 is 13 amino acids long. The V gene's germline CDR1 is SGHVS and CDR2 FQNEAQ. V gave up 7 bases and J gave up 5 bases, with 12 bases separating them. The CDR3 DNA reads TGTGCCAGCACGGTCCGGACCGACAATGAGCAGTTCTTC. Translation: CASTVRTDNEQFF.

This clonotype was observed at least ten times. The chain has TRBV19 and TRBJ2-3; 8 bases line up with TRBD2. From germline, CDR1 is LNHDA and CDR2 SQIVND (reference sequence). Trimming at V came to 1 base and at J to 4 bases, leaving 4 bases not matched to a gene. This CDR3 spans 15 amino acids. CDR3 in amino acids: CASSIGPGGADTQYF. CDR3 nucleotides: TGTGCCAGTAGTATAGGCCCGGGAGGGGCAGATACGCAGTATTTT.

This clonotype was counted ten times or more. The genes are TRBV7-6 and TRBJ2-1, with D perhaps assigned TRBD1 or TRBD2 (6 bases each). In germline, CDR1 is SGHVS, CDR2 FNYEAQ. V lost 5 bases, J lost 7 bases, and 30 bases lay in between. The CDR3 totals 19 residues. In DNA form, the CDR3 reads TGTGCCAGCAGCCCCTGGCCTAGGGGGGACGGCAAGACGCGGAATGAGCAGTTCTTC. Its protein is CASSPWPRGDGKTRNEQFF.

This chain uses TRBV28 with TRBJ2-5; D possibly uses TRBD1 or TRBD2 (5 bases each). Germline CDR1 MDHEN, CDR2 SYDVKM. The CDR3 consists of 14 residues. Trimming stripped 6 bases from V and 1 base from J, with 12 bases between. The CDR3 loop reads CASRDGTVQETQYF. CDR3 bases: TGTGCCAGCAGAGACGGGACGGTCCAAGAGACCCAGTACTTC.

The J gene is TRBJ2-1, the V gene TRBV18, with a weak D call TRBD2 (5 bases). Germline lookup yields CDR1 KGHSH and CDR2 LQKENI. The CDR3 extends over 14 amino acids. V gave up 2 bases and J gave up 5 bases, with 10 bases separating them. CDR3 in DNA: TGTGCCAGCTCACCAAGGCTAGCTGACAATGAGCAGTTCTTC. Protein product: CASSPRLADNEQFF.

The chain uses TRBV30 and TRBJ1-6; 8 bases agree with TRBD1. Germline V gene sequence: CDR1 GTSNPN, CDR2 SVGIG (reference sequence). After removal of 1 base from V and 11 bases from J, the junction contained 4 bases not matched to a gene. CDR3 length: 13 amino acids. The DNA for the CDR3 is TGTGCCTGGAGTGCCAGGGACAGGACACCCCTCCACTTT. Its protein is CAWSARDRTPLHF.

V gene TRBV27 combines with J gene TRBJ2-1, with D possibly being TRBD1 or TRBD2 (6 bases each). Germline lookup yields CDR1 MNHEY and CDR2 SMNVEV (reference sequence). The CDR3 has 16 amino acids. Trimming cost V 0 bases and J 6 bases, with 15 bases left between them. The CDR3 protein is CASSLSEGEMGNEQFF. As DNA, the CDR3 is TGTGCCAGCAGTTTATCGGAGGGGGAGATGGGCAATGAGCAGTTCTTC.

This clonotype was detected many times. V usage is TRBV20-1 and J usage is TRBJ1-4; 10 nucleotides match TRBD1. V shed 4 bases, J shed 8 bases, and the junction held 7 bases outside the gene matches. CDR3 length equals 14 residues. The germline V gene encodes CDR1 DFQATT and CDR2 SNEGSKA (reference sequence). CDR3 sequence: CSATNLGQGEKLFF. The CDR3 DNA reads TGCAGTGCTACTAACCTGGGACAGGGGGAAAAACTGTTTTTT.

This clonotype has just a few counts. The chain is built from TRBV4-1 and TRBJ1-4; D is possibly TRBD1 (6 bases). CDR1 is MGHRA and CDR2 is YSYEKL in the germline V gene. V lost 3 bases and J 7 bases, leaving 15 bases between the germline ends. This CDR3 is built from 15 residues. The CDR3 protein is CASSHPDRLGEKLFF. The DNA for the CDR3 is TGCGCCAGCAGCCACCCCGACAGGCTAGGTGAAAAACTGTTTTTT.

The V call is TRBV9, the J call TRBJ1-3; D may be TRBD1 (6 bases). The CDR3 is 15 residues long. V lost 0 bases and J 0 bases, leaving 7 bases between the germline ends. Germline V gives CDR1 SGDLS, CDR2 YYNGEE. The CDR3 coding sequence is TGTGCCAGCAGCGTAGAACAGGGCTCTGGAAACACCATATATTTT. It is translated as CASSVEQGSGNTIYF. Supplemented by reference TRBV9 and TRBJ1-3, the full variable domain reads DSGVTQTPKHLITATGQRVTLRCSPRSGDLSVYWYQQSLDQGLQFLIQYYNGEERAKGNILERFSAQQFPDLHSELNLSSLELGDSALYFCASSVEQGSGNTIYFGEGSWLTVV.

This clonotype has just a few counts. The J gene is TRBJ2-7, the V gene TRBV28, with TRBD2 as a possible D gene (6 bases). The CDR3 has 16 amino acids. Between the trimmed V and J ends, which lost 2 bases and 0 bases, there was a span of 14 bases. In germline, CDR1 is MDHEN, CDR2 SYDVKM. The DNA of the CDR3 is TGTGCCAGCAGTTTACAGTCGGGGGTCCTCTCCTACGAGCAGTACGTC. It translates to CASSLQSGVLSYEQYV.

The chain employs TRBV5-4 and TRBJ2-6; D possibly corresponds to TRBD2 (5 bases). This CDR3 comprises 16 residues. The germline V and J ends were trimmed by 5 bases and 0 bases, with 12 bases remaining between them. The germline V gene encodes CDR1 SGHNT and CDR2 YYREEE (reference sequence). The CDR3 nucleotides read TGTGCCAGCAGTCCGGGGAGCGGCTCTGGGGCCAACGTCCTGACTTTC. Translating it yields CASSPGSGSGANVLTF.

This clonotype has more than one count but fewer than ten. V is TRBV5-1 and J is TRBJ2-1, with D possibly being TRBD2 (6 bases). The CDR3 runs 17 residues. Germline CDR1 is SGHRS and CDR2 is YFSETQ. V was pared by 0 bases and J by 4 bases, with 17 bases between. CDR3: CASSLEEPGLPYNEQFF. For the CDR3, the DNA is TGCGCCAGCAGCTTGGAGGAACCGGGACTGCCTTACAATGAGCAGTTCTTC.

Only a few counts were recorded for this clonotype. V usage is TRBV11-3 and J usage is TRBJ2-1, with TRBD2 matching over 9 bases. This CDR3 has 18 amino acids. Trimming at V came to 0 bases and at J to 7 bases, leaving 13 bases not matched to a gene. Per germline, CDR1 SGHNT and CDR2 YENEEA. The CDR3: CASSLDQGGSGRSNEQFF. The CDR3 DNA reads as TGTGCCAGCAGCTTAGATCAAGGGGGCAGCGGGAGGAGTAATGAGCAGTTCTTC. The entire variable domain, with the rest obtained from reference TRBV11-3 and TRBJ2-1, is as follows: EAGVVQSPRYKIIEKKQPVAFWCNPISGHNTLYWYLQNLGQGPELLIRYENEEAVDDSQLPKDRFSAERLKGVDSTLKIQPAELGDSAVYLCASSLDQGGSGRSNEQFFGPGTRLTVL.